The 16 T cell receptor beta chains reported below all come from one sample, sequenced in a study of regulatory T cells in long-lasting Graves disease (dated by TCRdb to the early 2020s). Receptors were amplified or captured by multiplex PCR. Sequenced using an Illumina HiSeq 4000. To build TCR beta libraries, CDR3 regions were amplified by Arm-PCR using iRepertoire HTBI primers. TCRdb trimmed the raw reads at Q25, called clones with MiXCR and kept productive beta chains. Rows with a matching CDR3 protein are joined into one entry that keeps the most common DNA and genes. Counted in this sample were 550,000 or so distinct CDR3 sequences; 12% of them appeared once. Approximately 9.6% of the sample lies in the top ten. The sample's time point, from its label and the paper: newly diagnosed GD, antithyroid drugs for less than 3 months. For both TCR sequencing and RNA sequencing, RNA was extracted from PBMCs in TRIzol.

These data also formed part of another study, on T cells in Graves' hyperthyroidism and ophthalmopathy.

The sample here was peripheral blood mononuclear cells (PBMCs), taken at new diagnosis, from a patient treated with antithyroid drugs. These receptors came from a woman younger than 45 with Graves disease. Donor details come from another sample of the same person, matched by shared clones.

This chain connects TRBV19 to TRBJ2-3; D is possibly TRBD1 (5 bases). V lost 2 bases to trimming and J lost 4 bases, with 10 bases between them. Germline values: CDR1 LNHDA, CDR2 SQIVND (reference sequence). The CDR3 is 14 residues long. The CDR3 DNA is TGTGCCAGTAGTATAAGCAGGGCTGCAGATACGCAGTATTTT. Residues: CASSISRAADTQYF.

This chain uses TRBV2 with TRBJ2-2; D is ambiguous. V was shortened by 6 bases and J by 1 base, with 6 bases between the two germline ends. The CDR3 covers 13 residues. Germline V gene lookup returns CDR1 SNHLY and CDR2 FYNNEI. The CDR3, as DNA: TGTGCCAGCAGCCCTGAGAACACCGGGGAGCTGTTTTTT. Translation gives CASSPENTGELFF.

This clonotype showed up many times. This chain joins TRBV28 and TRBJ2-7; 10 bases align to TRBD2. Germline assignment: CDR1 MDHEN and CDR2 SYDVKM. This CDR3 comprises 16 residues. The V segment lost 2 bases and the J segment 6 bases; nucleotides outside the gene matches: 10. The CDR3 reads CASSLGGSGRQGEQYF. In nucleotides, the CDR3 is TGTGCCAGCAGTTTAGGGGGTAGCGGGAGGCAAGGCGAGCAGTACTTC.

This clonotype has ten or more counts. The chain is built from TRBV7-9 and TRBJ2-7; no clear D. CDR1 SEHNR and CDR2 FQNEAQ come from the germline V gene (reference sequence). The V end was cut by 3 bases, the J end by 2 bases, with 11 bases between. This CDR3 comprises 14 residues. The CDR3 reads CASSFGRSTYEQYF. The CDR3 DNA reads as TGTGCCAGCAGCTTTGGACGGTCGACCTACGAGCAGTACTTC.

This clonotype was seen at least ten times. The rearrangement joins TRBV20-1 to TRBJ1-5; no reliable D call. Germline-derived CDR1 and CDR2 are DFQATT and SNEGSKA (reference sequence). V shed 0 bases and J shed 11 bases, with 11 bases lying between them. This CDR3 comprises 12 residues. This chain's CDR3 is CSARDRDLTQHF. In DNA form, the CDR3 reads TGCAGTGCTAGAGATAGGGATTTGACCCAGCATTTT.

This clonotype was seen at least ten times. The chain employs TRBV12-3 or TRBV12-4 and TRBJ2-7; D is ambiguous. Trimming cost V 6 bases and J 6 bases, with 12 bases left between them. CDR3 length equals 12 residues. DNA of the CDR3: TGTGCCAGCAGCCCCCGACGAGGCGAGCAGTACTTC. This codes for CASSPRRGEQYF.

The table lists this clonotype with a few counts. The chain has TRBV3-1 and TRBJ2-2; TRBD2 agrees at 14 bases. Trimming at V came to 4 bases and at J to 9 bases, leaving 7 bases not matched to a gene. The CDR3 sequence is 16 residues long. CDR1 is LGHDT, CDR2 YNNKEL, per germline (reference sequence). The CDR3: CASSLFRTSGRRELFF. The CDR3, as DNA: TGTGCCAGCAGCCTATTTCGGACTAGCGGGAGGCGGGAGCTGTTTTTT. The full variable domain, its missing parts supplied by reference TRBV3-1 and TRBJ2-2, is DTAVSQTPKYLVTQMGNDKSIKCEQNLGHDTMYWYKQDSKKFLKIMFSYNNKELIINETVPNRFSPKSPDKAHLNLHINSLELGDSAVYFCASSLFRTSGRRELFFGEGSRLTVL.

A remark on this clonotype: A read error may explain this, as a much larger clone is one base away. The chain is built from TRBV6-2 or TRBV6-3 and TRBJ2-2; 10 bases are shared with TRBD1. The germline V gene has CDR1 MNHEY and CDR2 SVGEGT. Trimming at V came to 4 bases and at J to 4 bases, leaving 9 bases not matched to a gene. This CDR3 region has 17 residues. CDR3 sequence: CASSSDRGVRSTGELFF. The CDR3 bases are TGTGCCAGCAGTTCGGACAGGGGGGTTCGTAGCACCGGGGAGCTGTTTTTT.

The chain couples TRBV28 to TRBJ2-2; 10 nucleotides line up with TRBD1. The CDR3 contains 16 residues. Germline CDR1 and CDR2: MDHEN and SYDVKM. V dropped 7 bases and J dropped 6; count of bases not matched to a gene: 11. The CDR3 protein is CASTNLDRGTAGELFF. CDR3 sequence (DNA): TGTGCCAGCACTAATTTGGACAGGGGGACGGCCGGGGAGCTGTTTTTT.

This clonotype was detected many times. J is TRBJ1-2 and V is TRBV19, with unresolved D. The length of the CDR3 is 11 residues. Trimming removed 3 bases at V and 8 bases at J, with 7 bases between. Germline assignment: CDR1 LNHDA and CDR2 SQIVND (reference sequence). As DNA, the CDR3 is TGTGCCAGTAGTATCGGAAGAGGCTACACCTTC. Protein sequence: CASSIGRGYTF.

Of note for this clonotype: A much larger clone is a single base away; this may be a read error. V is TRBV3-1 and J is TRBJ2-1, with D unclear. The CDR3 has 11 amino acids. Germline-derived CDR1 and CDR2 are LGHDT and YNNKEL (reference sequence). CDR3 region: CAGSGRREQFF. The CDR3 region has the DNA TGTGCCGGCAGTGGTCGGCGGGAGCAGTTCTTC.

Many counts were recorded for this clonotype. The CDR3 coding sequence is TGTGCCAGCAGCCCACCTGACGGGGCAGGGGGGACCCAGTACTTC. This sequence encodes CASSPPDGAGGTQYF. This sequence joins TRBV7-9 and TRBJ2-5; 7 bases align to TRBD1. The CDR3 extends over 15 amino acids. Germline V gene data show CDR1 as SEHNR and CDR2 as FQNEAQ (reference sequence). The V gene end was trimmed by 5 bases and the J gene end by 7 bases; junction bases not matched to a gene: 13. The entire variable domain, with the rest obtained from reference TRBV7-9 and TRBJ2-5, is as follows: DTGVSQNPRHKITKRGQNVTFRCDPISEHNRLYWYRQTLGQGPEFLTYFQNEAQLEKSRLLSDRFSAERPKGSFSTLEIQRTEQGDSAMYLCASSPPDGAGGTQYFGPGTRLLVL.

This clonotype was counted ten times or more. The V gene is TRBV10-3, the J gene TRBJ2-7; 10 bases fit TRBD2. V dropped 6 bases and J dropped 1; count of bases not matched to a gene: 9. Germline lookup yields CDR1 ENHRY and CDR2 SYGVKD. The length of the CDR3 is 16 residues. In DNA, the CDR3 is TGTGCCATCAGAGGGACGAGCGGGAGGGGATCCTACGAGCAGTACTTC. The encoded protein is CAIRGTSGRGSYEQYF.

In this sample, this clonotype turned up a few times. The CDR3 region has the DNA TGTGCCAGCAGTCCGGACGACGCCTACGAGCAGTACTTC. Translating it yields CASSPDDAYEQYF. This chain connects TRBV6-1 to TRBJ2-7; the D is unclear. The CDR3 sequence is 13 residues long. V shed 5 bases and J shed 2 bases, with 10 bases lying between them. Germline CDR1 and CDR2: MNHNS and SASEGT.

This clonotype showed up many times. The CDR3 protein is CASSLSLAGGYRGGGNEQFF. In DNA, the CDR3 is TGTGCCAGCAGTTTATCATTAGCGGGAGGGTATCGTGGTGGAGGCAATGAGCAGTTCTTC. The chain carries TRBV28 and TRBJ2-1; 11 bases align to TRBD2. With V trimmed by 1 base and J by 6 bases, 17 bases remained unmatched. Germline V gene lookup returns CDR1 MDHEN and CDR2 SYDVKM. The CDR3 runs to 20 residues.

There are many counts of this clonotype. This chain joins TRBV19 and TRBJ2-7; 9 bases line up with TRBD1. Trimming at V came to 6 bases and at J to 2 bases, leaving 5 bases not matched to a gene. The CDR3 sequence is 14 residues long. CDR1 and CDR2 (germline): LNHDA, SQIVND (reference sequence). CDR3 DNA sequence: TGTGCCAGTAGGGACAGGGGAGGGACCTACGAGCAGTACTTC. As protein: CASRDRGGTYEQYF.